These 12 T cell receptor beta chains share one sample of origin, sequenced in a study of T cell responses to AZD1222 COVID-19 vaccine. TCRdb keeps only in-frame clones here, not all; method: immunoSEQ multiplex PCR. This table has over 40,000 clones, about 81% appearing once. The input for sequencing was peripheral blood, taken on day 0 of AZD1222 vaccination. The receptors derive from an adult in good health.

The CDR3 DNA reads as TGTGCCAGCAGTCGTGCGGCGAACACTGAAGCTTTCTTT. Translating it yields CASSRAANTEAFF. The rearrangement uses TRBV12-3 or TRBV12-4 and TRBJ1-1; D is unresolved. Trimming cost V 5 bases and J 1 base, with 8 bases left between them. This CDR3 has 13 amino acids.

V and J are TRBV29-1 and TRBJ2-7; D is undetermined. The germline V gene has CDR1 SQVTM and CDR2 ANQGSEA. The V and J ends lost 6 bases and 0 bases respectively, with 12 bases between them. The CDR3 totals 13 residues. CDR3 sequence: CSVGSPSSYEQYF. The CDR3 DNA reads TGCAGCGTCGGAAGTCCGAGCTCCTACGAGCAGTACTTC.

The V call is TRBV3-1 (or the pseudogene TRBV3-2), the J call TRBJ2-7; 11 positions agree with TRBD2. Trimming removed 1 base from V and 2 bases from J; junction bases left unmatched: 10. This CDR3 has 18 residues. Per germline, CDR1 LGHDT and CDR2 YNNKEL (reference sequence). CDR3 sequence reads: CASSQGCKGLADTYEQYF. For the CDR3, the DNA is TGTGCCAGCAGCCAAGGTTGTAAGGGACTAGCGGATACCTACGAGCAGTACTTC.

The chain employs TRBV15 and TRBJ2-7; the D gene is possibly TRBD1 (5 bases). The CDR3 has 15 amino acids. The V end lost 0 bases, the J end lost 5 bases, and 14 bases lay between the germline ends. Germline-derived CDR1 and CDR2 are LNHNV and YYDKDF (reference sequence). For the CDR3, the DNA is TGTGCCACCAGCAGAGACAGGGCGTCTGGGAACGAGCAGTACTTC. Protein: CATSRDRASGNEQYF. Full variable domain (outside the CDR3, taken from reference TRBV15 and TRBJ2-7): DAMVIQNPRYQVTQFGKPVTLSCSQTLNHNVMYWYQQKSSQAPKLLFHYYDKDFNNEADTPDNFQSRRPNTSFCFLDIRSPGLGDTAMYLCATSRDRASGNEQYFGPGTRLTVT.

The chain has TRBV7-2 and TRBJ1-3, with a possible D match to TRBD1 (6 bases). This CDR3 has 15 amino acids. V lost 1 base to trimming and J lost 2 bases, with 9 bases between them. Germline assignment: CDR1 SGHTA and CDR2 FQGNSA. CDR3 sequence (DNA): TGTGCCAGCAGCTTAGTGGGGGGGCCTGGAAACACCATATATTTT. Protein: CASSLVGGPGNTIYF.

The CDR3 is CASSKTGGNTEAFF. The CDR3 coding sequence is TGTGCCAGCAGCAAGACAGGGGGGAACACTGAAGCTTTCTTT. The rearrangement uses TRBV5-6 and TRBJ1-1; 9 nucleotides align to TRBD1. The V segment lost 4 bases and the J segment 1 base; nucleotides outside the gene matches: 2. Looked up from germline, CDR1 is SGHDT and CDR2 is YYEEEE. This CDR3 contains 14 residues.

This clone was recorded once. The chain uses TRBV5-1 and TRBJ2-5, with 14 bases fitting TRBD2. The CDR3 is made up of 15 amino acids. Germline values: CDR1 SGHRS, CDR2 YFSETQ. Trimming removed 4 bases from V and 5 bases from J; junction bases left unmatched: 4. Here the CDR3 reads CASSQGLAGVETQYF. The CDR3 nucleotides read TGCGCCAGCAGCCAGGGACTAGCGGGAGTTGAGACCCAGTACTTC.

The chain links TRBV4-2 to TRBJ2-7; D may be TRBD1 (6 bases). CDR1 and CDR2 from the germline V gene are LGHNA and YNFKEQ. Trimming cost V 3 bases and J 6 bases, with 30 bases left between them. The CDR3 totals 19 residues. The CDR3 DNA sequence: TGTGCCAGCAGCCACCTCCTGATGAGGGGGACGTCGGGCCATCTCGAGCAGTACTTC. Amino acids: CASSHLLMRGTSGHLEQYF.

The chain's CDR3 is CASSTLTGPILRQYF. CDR3 DNA: TGTGCCAGCAGCACGCTTACAGGGCCCATTTTACGGCAGTACTTC. The rearrangement links TRBV11-2 to TRBJ2-7; the D gene is possibly TRBD1 (6 bases). The CDR3 consists of 15 residues. Germline-derived CDR1 and CDR2 are SGHAT and FQNNGV. The V and J ends lost 5 bases and 9 bases respectively, with 23 bases between them.

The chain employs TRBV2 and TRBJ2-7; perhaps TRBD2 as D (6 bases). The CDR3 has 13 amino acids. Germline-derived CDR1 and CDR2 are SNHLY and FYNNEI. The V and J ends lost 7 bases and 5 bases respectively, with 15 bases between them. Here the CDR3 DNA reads TGTGCCAGCACCAGGACTAAATCAAACGAGCAGTACTTC. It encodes CASTRTKSNEQYF.

The DNA for the CDR3 is TGTGCCACCTGGGAACCTAATGAAAAACTGTTTTTT. This sequence encodes CATWEPNEKLFF. V gene TRBV28 combines with J gene TRBJ1-4, with no clear D. Germline loops: CDR1 MDHEN, CDR2 SYDVKM. Trimming removed 10 bases from V and 3 bases from J, with 9 bases in between. CDR3 length equals 12 residues.

CDR3 region: CASSSPGLAREQYF. The DNA of the CDR3 is TGCGCCAGCAGCTCCCCGGGACTAGCGCGCGAGCAGTACTTC. This chain links TRBV5-1 with TRBJ2-7; TRBD2 matches at 10 bases. The CDR3 is 14 amino acids. The V segment lost 3 bases and the J segment 6 bases; nucleotides outside the gene matches: 6. Germline-derived CDR1 and CDR2 are SGHRS and YFSETQ.